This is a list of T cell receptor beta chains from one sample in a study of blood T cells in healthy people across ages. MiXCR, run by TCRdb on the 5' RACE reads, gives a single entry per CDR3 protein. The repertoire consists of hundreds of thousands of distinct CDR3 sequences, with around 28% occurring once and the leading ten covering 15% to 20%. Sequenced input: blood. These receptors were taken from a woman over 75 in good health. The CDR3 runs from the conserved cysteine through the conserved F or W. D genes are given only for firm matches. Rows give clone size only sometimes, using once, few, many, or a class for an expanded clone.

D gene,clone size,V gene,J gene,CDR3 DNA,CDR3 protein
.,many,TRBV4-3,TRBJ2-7,TGCGCCAGCAGCCCGGGACCAAACTCCTACGAGCAGTACTTC,CASSPGPNSYEQYF
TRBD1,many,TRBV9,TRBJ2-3,TGTGCCAGCAGCCTAACAGGGGCCGGCACAGATAAGTATTTT,CASSLTGAGTDKYF
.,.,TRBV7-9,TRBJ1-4,TGTGCCAGCAGCCCCGATGGGGTTCTCAATGAAAAACTGTTTTTT,CASSPDGVLNEKLFF
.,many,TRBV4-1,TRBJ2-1,TGCGCCAGCAGCCATGACCCCGGGGAGCAGTTCTTC,CASSHDPGEQFF
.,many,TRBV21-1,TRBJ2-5,TGTGCCAGCAGTCTACACAGGTGGCGGGCGTGCCAAGAGACCCAGTACTTC,CASSLHRWRACQETQYF
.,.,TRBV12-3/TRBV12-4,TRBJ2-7,TGTGCCAGCAGTTCGGCAGGAGTGACCTACGAGCAGTACTTC,CASSSAGVTYEQYF
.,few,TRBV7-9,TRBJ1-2,TGTGCCAGCAGCCGGACGCAGGGCGACTATGGCTACACCTTC,CASSRTQGDYGYTF
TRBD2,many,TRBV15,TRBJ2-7,TGTGCCACCAGCAGAGGGACTAGCGGGGGATACGAGCAGTACTTC,CATSRGTSGGYEQYF
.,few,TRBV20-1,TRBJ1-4,TGCAGTGCTAGGAGATCGGTTAATGAAAAACTGTTTTTT,CSARRSVNEKLFF
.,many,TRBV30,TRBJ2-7,TGTGCCTGGAGCGGAATCGTGGACGAGCAGTACTTC,CAWSGIVDEQYF
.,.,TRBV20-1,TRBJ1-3,TGCAGCGGACGGCTTGGAAACACCATATATTTT,CSGRLGNTIYF
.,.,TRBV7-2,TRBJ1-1,TGTGCCAGCAGCCAGTCCGGGCCAGTGAACACTGAAGCTTTCTTT,CASSQSGPVNTEAFF
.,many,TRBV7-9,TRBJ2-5,TGTGCCAGCAGCTATGCAGGGGCCCAAGAGACCCAGTACTTC,CASSYAGAQETQYF
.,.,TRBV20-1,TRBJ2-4,TGCAGTGCTAGAGATACGTCCGGGCGGCTTGGGGCCAAAAACATTCAGTACTTC,CSARDTSGRLGAKNIQYF
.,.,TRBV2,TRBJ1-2,TGTGCCAGCAGGGAAGCGAGGGAAAGATATGGCTACACCTTC,CASREARERYGYTF
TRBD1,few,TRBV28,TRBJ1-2,TGTGCCAGCTGGGACAGGGAAAACTATGGCTACACCTTC,CASWDRENYGYTF
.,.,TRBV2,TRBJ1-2,TGTGCCAGCAGTGGCCCCGTCTATGGCTACACCTTC,CASSGPVYGYTF
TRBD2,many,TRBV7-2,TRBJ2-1,TGTGCCAGCAGCCCCGTAGCGGGATTGTACAATGAGCAGTTCTTC,CASSPVAGLYNEQFF